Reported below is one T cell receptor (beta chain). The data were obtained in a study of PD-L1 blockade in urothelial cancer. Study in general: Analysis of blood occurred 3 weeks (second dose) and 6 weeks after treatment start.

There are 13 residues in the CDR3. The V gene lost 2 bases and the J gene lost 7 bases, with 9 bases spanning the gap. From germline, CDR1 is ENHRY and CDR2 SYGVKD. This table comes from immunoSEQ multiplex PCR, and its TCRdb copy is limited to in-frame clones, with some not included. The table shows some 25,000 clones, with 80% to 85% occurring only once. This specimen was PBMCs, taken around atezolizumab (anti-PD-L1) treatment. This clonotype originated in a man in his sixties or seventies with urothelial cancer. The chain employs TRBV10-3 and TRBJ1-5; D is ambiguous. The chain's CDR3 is CAISEPGNQPQHF. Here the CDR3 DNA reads TGTGCCATCAGTGAGCCCGGGAACCAGCCCCAGCATTTT.